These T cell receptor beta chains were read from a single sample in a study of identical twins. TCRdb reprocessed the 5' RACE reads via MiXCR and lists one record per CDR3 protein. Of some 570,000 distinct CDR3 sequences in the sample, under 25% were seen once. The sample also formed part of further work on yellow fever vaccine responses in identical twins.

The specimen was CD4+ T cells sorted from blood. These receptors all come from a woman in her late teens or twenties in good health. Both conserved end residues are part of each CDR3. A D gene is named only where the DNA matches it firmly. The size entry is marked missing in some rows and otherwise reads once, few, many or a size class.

CASSPEARQATEAFF TGTGCCAGCAGCCCCGAAGCCCGTCAGGCCACTGAAGCTTTCTTT few TRBV7-9 - TRBJ1-1
CASSPPAGTREAFF TGTGCCAGCAGCCCCCCAGCGGGGACTAGGGAAGCTTTCTTT many TRBV5-6 - TRBJ1-1
CATSDPKDGAYEQYF TGTGCCACCAGTGACCCCAAAGACGGGGCCTACGAGCAGTACTTC few TRBV24-1 - TRBJ2-7
CASSPRPDTQYF TGTGCCAGCAGCCCGCGTCCTGATACGCAGTATTTT once TRBV3-1 - TRBJ2-3
CASTLTQETQYF TGTGCCAGCACCTTAACTCAAGAGACCCAGTACTTC - TRBV6-2/TRBV6-3 - TRBJ2-5
CATSRLERGNEQFF TGTGCCACCAGCAGGTTGGAAAGGGGTAATGAGCAGTTCTTC - TRBV15 - TRBJ2-1
CSARPHDNQPQHF TGCAGTGCTAGACCGCACGACAATCAGCCCCAGCATTTT - TRBV20-1 - TRBJ1-5
CSARPGGSGGGFF TGCAGTGCTAGACCCGGAGGTAGCGGAGGGGGGTTCTTC few TRBV20-1 - TRBJ2-1
CASSLADDLGYEQYF TGCGCCAGCAGCTTGGCCGACGACCTGGGGTACGAGCAGTACTTC few TRBV5-1 - TRBJ2-7
CASSRLAGFETQYF TGTGCCAGCAGCCGACTAGCGGGATTTGAGACCCAGTACTTC - TRBV5-6 TRBD2 TRBJ2-5
CASKMVNEQFF TGTGCCAGCAAGATGGTCAATGAGCAGTTCTTC once TRBV12-3/TRBV12-4 - TRBJ2-1
CASSPPGQGVFTDTQYF TGTGCCAGCTCACCGCCAGGACAGGGAGTTTTCACAGATACGCAGTATTTT few TRBV18 TRBD1 TRBJ2-3
CASCGDGNEQFF TGTGCCAGCTGTGGTGACGGAAATGAGCAGTTCTTC - TRBV2 - TRBJ2-1
CSAGGGQRKIYEQYF TGCAGTGCAGGGGGCGGGCAGCGAAAGATTTACGAGCAGTACTTC few TRBV20-1 TRBD1 TRBJ2-7
CSARRTAGDTQYF TGCAGTGCTAGGCGGACCGCAGGAGATACGCAGTATTTT - TRBV20-1 - TRBJ2-3
CSAGETGIVETQYF TGCAGTGCTGGGGAGACAGGGATTGTGGAGACCCAGTACTTC - TRBV20-1 TRBD1 TRBJ2-5
CASSVDPTVDTQYF TGTGCCAGCAGCGTTGACCCGACGGTAGATACGCAGTATTTT few TRBV6-1 - TRBJ2-3
CASSFLAGEQFF TGTGCCAGCAGTTTTCTAGCGGGGGAGCAGTTCTTC many TRBV12-3/TRBV12-4 TRBD2 TRBJ2-1
CASSLMIWGGNTEAFF TGCGCCAGCAGCTTGATGATCTGGGGGGGGAACACTGAAGCTTTCTTT - TRBV5-1 - TRBJ1-1
CAISESVGASGLTKGEQFF TGTGCCATCAGTGAGTCCGTTGGTGCTAGCGGGCTCACCAAGGGTGAGCAGTTCTTC once TRBV10-3 TRBD2 TRBJ2-1
CAISVDSLNYGYTF TGTGCCATCAGTGTGGACAGCCTTAACTATGGCTACACCTTC few TRBV10-3 - TRBJ1-2
CASSASSGRGSYEQYF TGCGCCAGCAGCGCTTCTAGCGGGAGGGGTTCGTACGAGCAGTACTTC - TRBV5-1 TRBD2 TRBJ2-7